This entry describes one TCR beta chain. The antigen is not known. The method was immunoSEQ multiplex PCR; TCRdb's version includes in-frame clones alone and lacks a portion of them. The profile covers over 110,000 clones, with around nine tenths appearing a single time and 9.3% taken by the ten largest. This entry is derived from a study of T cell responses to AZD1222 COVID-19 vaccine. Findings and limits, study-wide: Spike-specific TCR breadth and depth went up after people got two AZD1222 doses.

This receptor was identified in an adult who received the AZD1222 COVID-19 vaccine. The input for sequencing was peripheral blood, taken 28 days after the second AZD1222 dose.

The CDR3: CSPSSGNEQFF. The CDR3 coding sequence is TGCAGTCCGAGTAGCGGAAACGAGCAGTTCTTC. The gene calls are TRBV20-1 and TRBJ2-1, with D possibly matching TRBD2 (6 bases). V gave up 8 bases and J gave up 10 bases, with 15 bases separating them. Germline-derived CDR1 and CDR2 are DFQATT and SNEGSKA (reference sequence). The CDR3 spans 11 residues.